The entry below gives a single TCR beta chain sequence along with its context. Antigen unknown. This CDR3 is built from 15 residues. Germline V CDR1 and CDR2: SGHTA, FQGNSA. Amplification used two nested PCRs: roughly 17 cycles, then approximately 10 cycles, on TCRalpha/TCRbeta cDNA. TCRdb re-called the 5' RACE reads, yielding one record per CDR3 amino acid sequence without DNA. The sample features 210,000 or so distinct CDR3 sequences, with roughly 7.1% in its top ten. Blood, 2.5 to 3 ml, was drawn per donor. These data originate in a study of monozygotic twins with inflammatory bowel disease. The study, taken as a whole, reports: Telling apart the different T cell subtypes was not possible.

V and J are TRBV7-2 and TRBJ2-1; absent DNA, TCRdb's TRBD2 call cannot be checked. This receptor was obtained from a human donor with ulcerative colitis or Crohn's disease, or a healthy co-twin of an affected twin (not recorded which). The sample comprised blood. The CDR3 reads CASSRWGLADNEQFF.